This T cell receptor beta chain derives from a study of identical twins. General study findings and limits: Conclusions rested on cross-sectional statistics rather than following the same donors. The abundant beta clonotypes from cord blood had fewer insertions, and memory repertoires had none of this.

After template switching added a universal primer site, the resulting cDNA carried unique molecular identifiers. Via MiXCR, TCRdb re-called the 5' RACE reads, giving one row per CDR3 protein. Of around 1.7 million distinct CDR3 sequences in the sample, around 33% were seen once. This CDR3 is 12 amino acids long. From germline, CDR1 is DFQATT and CDR2 SNEGSKA (reference sequence). Trimming cost V 6 bases and J 8 bases, with 16 bases left between them. In this sample, this clonotype turned up a few times. Its antigen is not known. The rearrangement uses TRBV20-1 and TRBJ1-2; tentative D call: TRBD1 (6 bases). This clonotype was sampled from a newborn girl in good health. Source material: cord blood. The CDR3, as DNA: TGCAGTGCGCCAGGGGCGACTGGGGGCTACACCTTC. It codes for CSAPGATGGYTF.